The entry that follows covers one T cell receptor (beta chain) sequence. Its cognate antigen is unknown. This entry belongs to a study of response to subunit inactivated influenza vaccine. Germline values: CDR1 GTSNPN, CDR2 SVGIG (reference sequence). V shed 0 bases and J 3 bases; nucleotides not matched to a gene: 6. This CDR3 has 15 amino acids. Regarding the study as a whole: After each seasonal influenza vaccination, few new T cells are recruited, the authors suggested.

From the RT-PCR reads, TCRdb called clonotypes with MiXCR, one entry per CDR3 protein. The sample comprises around 480,000 distinct CDR3 sequences, approximately 15% of which are singletons, and roughly 3.1% rests with the top ten. The chain is built from TRBV30 and TRBJ2-7; TRBD1 agrees at 9 bases. The sample here was CD4+ T cells sorted from PBMCs, taken about 23 months after vaccination. This TCR derives from a man aged 45 to 70 who received an inactivated influenza vaccine. The CDR3 DNA reads TGTGCCTGGAGTGTACGGACAGGGGTAGGCTACGAGCAGTACTTC. Amino acids: CAWSVRTGVGYEQYF. Based on the CDR3 plus reference TRBV30 and TRBJ2-7, the full variable domain is SQTIHQWPATLVQPVGSPLSLECTVEGTSNPNLYWYRQAAGRGLQLLFYSVGIGQISSEVPQNLSASRPQDRQFILSSKKLLLSDSGFYLCAWSVRTGVGYEQYFGPGTRLTVT.